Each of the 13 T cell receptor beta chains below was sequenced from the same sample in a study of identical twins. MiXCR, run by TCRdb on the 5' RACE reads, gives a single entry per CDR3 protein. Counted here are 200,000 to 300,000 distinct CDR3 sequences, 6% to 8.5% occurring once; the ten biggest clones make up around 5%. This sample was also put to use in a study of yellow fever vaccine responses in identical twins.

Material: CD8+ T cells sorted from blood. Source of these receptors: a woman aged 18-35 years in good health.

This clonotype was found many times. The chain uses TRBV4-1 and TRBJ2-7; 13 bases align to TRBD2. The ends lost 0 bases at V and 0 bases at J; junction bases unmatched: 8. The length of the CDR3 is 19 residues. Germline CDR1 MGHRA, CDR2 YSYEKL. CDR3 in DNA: TGCGCCAGCAGCCAAGATCCCTCACTAGCGGGGGGGAGCTCCTACGAGCAGTACTTC. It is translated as CASSQDPSLAGGSSYEQYF.

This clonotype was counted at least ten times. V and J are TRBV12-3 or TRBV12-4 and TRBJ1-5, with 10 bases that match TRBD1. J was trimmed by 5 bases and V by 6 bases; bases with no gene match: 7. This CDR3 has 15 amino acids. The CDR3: CASSPDRGLDQPQHF. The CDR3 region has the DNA TGTGCCAGCAGCCCCGACAGGGGGCTCGATCAGCCCCAGCATTTT.

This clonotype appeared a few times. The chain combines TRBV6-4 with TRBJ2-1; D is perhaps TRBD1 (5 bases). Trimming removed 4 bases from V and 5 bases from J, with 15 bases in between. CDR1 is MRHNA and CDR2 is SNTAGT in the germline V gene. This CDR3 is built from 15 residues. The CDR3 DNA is TGTGCCAGCAGTGTGGGGCATGATCACGACAATGAGCAGTTCTTC. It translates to CASSVGHDHDNEQFF.

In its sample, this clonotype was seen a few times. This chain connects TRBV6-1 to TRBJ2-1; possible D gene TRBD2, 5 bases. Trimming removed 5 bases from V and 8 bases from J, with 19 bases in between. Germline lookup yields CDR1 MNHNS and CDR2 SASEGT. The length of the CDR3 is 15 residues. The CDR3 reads CASSKEDSMGDEQFF. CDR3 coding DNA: TGTGCCAGCAGTAAGGAGGACTCCATGGGCGATGAGCAGTTCTTC.

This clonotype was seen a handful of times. In nucleotides, the CDR3 is TGCAGTGCTACTCCGGGACGCACAGATACGCAGTATTTT. Translated: CSATPGRTDTQYF. This chain links TRBV20-1 with TRBJ2-3; D is perhaps TRBD1 or TRBD2 (5 bases each). This CDR3 has 13 residues. V lost 4 bases and J lost 1, with 9 bases in between. Per germline, CDR1 DFQATT and CDR2 SNEGSKA (reference sequence).

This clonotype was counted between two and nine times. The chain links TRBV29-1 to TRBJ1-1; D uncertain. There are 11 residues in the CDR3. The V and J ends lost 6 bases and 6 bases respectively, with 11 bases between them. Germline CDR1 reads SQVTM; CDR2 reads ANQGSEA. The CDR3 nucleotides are TGCAGCGTCTTGATGGGTCCTGAAGCTTTCTTT. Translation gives CSVLMGPEAFF.

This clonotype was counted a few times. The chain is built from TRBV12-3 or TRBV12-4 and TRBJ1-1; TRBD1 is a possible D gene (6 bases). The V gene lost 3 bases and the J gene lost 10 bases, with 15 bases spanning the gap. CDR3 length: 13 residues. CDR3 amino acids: CASSFTGNGVAFF. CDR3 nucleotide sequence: TGTGCCAGCAGTTTTACAGGGAACGGGGTAGCTTTCTTT.

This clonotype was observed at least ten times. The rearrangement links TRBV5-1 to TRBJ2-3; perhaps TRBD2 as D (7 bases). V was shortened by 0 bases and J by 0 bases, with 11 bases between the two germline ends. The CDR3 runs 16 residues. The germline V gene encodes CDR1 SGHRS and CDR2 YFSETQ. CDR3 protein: CASSLEEGGSTDTQYF. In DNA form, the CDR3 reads TGCGCCAGCAGCTTGGAAGAGGGGGGGAGCACAGATACGCAGTATTTT.

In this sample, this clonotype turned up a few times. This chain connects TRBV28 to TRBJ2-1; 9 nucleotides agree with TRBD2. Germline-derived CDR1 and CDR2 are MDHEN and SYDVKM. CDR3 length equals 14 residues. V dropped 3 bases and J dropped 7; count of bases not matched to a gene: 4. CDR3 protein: CASSFSGSINEQFF. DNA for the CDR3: TGTGCCAGCAGTTTTAGCGGGAGTATAAATGAGCAGTTCTTC.

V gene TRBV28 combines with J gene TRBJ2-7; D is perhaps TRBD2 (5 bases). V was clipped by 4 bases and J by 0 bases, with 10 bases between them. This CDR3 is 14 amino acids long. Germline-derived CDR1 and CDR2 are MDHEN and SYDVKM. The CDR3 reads CASSSFGNSYEQYF. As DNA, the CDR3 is TGTGCCAGCAGTTCGTTCGGGAACTCCTACGAGCAGTACTTC.

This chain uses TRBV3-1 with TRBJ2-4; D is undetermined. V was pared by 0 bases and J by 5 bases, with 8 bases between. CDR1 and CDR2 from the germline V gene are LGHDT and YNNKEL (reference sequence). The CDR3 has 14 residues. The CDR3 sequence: CASSQDFGENIQYF. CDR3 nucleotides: TGTGCCAGCAGCCAAGATTTTGGGGAAAACATTCAGTACTTC.

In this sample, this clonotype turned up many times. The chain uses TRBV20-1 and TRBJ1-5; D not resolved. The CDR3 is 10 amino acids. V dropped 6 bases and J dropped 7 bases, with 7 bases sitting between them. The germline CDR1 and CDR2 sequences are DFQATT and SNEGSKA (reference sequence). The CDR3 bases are TGCAGTGCCGGGATACAGCCCCAGCATTTT. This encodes CSAGIQPQHF.

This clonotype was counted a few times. The CDR3 DNA sequence: TGTGCCACCAGTGAAACGGGACAGGGATTTGTCGATGAGCAGTTCTTC. Protein product: CATSETGQGFVDEQFF. The V and J genes are TRBV24-1 and TRBJ2-1; 9 bases fit TRBD1. This CDR3 contains 16 residues. The germline CDR1 and CDR2 sequences are KGHDR and SFDVKD. V shed 4 bases and J 8 bases; nucleotides not matched to a gene: 11.